The next 24 T cell receptor beta chains were all read from a single sample in a study of blood T cells in healthy people across ages. PCR was performed a second time for about 6 to 12 cycles using a sample-barcoded 5' primer and a J-beta primer mix. TCRdb passed the 5' RACE reads through MiXCR, listing each CDR3 protein once. The repertoire consists of almost 300,000 distinct CDR3 sequences, with roughly 27% occurring once and the leading ten covering 29%. The sample was blood. The receptors come from a woman in her seventies in good health.

This clonotype has a count of ten or more. The rearrangement joins TRBV12-3 or TRBV12-4 to TRBJ2-3; perhaps TRBD1 as D (6 bases). This CDR3 contains 17 residues. Trimming removed 7 bases from V and 1 base from J, with 21 bases in between. The CDR3 nucleotides are TGTGCCAGCAACCCCGAGAGGGGGTCGAGGGGCACAGATACGCAGTATTTT. Residues: CASNPERGSRGTDTQYF.

The gene calls are TRBV5-4 and TRBJ1-2, with 8 bases matching TRBD1. V lost 1 base, J lost 6 bases, and 8 bases stayed unmatched. Germline V CDR1 and CDR2: SGHNT, YYREEE (reference sequence). CDR3 length: 15 amino acids. CDR3 DNA sequence: TGTGCCAGCAGCTTGCCAGGGGGCAGGACGGATGGCTACACCTTC. Amino acids: CASSLPGGRTDGYTF.

This clonotype has at least ten counts. The rearrangement uses TRBV4-3 and TRBJ2-2, with D perhaps matching TRBD2 (6 bases). Germline V gives CDR1 LGHNA, CDR2 YSLEER. V was shortened by 0 bases and J by 0 bases, with 8 bases between the two germline ends. This CDR3 spans 16 amino acids. The CDR3 protein is CASSQEASANTGELFF. The CDR3 nucleotides are TGCGCCAGCAGCCAAGAGGCTAGCGCGAACACCGGGGAGCTGTTTTTT.

There are many counts of this clonotype. This chain uses TRBV29-1 with TRBJ2-7, with TRBD2 matching over 9 bases. Germline V CDR1 and CDR2: SQVTM, ANQGSEA. V was pared by 6 bases and J by 7 bases, with 4 bases of the junction left unmatched. The length of the CDR3 is 11 residues. DNA of the CDR3: TGCAGCGTCATTAGCGGGAGTGAGCAGTACTTC. It specifies CSVISGSEQYF.

This clonotype came up a few times. J is TRBJ2-5 and V is TRBV18; either TRBD1 or TRBD2 may supply D (5 bases each). This CDR3 is built from 16 residues. In germline, CDR1 is KGHSH, CDR2 LQKENI. V was clipped by 3 bases and J by 0 bases, with 14 bases between them. The CDR3 here is CASSPRDHEDQETQYF. CDR3 coding DNA: TGTGCCAGCTCACCTCGGGACCATGAGGACCAAGAGACCCAGTACTTC.

The J gene is TRBJ1-5, the V gene TRBV28; 8 bases are shared with TRBD1. With V trimmed by 5 bases and J by 2 bases, 8 bases remained unmatched. This CDR3 is 16 amino acids long. Germline V CDR1 and CDR2: MDHEN, SYDVKM. The CDR3 protein is CASSLSGQGGNQPQHF. CDR3 nucleotides: TGTGCCAGCAGTCTTTCAGGACAGGGTGGCAATCAGCCCCAGCATTTT.

This clonotype occurred a few times. The chain carries TRBV29-1 and TRBJ2-1, with 7 bases identical to TRBD2. Germline CDR1 reads SQVTM; CDR2 reads ANQGSEA. This CDR3 is 10 amino acids long. The J segment lost 9 bases and the V segment lost 4 bases, leaving 0 bases of the junction unmatched. The CDR3 bases are TGCAGCGTTGGCGGGGGTGAGCAGTTCTTC. Translation: CSVGGGEQFF.

This clonotype was seen many times. The V call is TRBV6-6, the J call TRBJ2-7; a possible D gene is TRBD1 (6 bases). Trimming shortened V by 7 bases and J by 2 bases, and 15 bases separated the two germline ends. CDR1 and CDR2 from the germline V gene are MNHNY and SVGAGI (reference sequence). CDR3 length: 14 residues. The CDR3 DNA sequence: TGTGCCAGCACCCTGACAGGCTCCACCTACGAGCAGTACTTC. Translation gives CASTLTGSTYEQYF.

This clonotype was observed a few times. V usage is TRBV2 and J usage is TRBJ2-7; 9 bases match TRBD1. The CDR3 has 13 residues. Germline values: CDR1 SNHLY, CDR2 FYNNEI. With 7 bases clipped from V and 5 bases from J, the junction kept 6 bases outside the gene matches. In DNA, the CDR3 is TGTGCCAGCACCGGGACAGGGAGAAACGAGCAGTACTTC. Protein sequence: CASTGTGRNEQYF.

V and J are TRBV9 and TRBJ2-5, with no clear D. Trimming took 1 base from V and 0 from J, leaving 13 bases between them. Per the germline V gene, CDR1 is SGDLS and CDR2 is YYNGEE. The CDR3 spans 16 residues. In DNA form, the CDR3 reads TGTGCCAGCAGCGTACTGGGGATCGGATACCAAGAGACCCAGTACTTC. Its protein is CASSVLGIGYQETQYF.

This clonotype was seen more than once but under ten times. At one of its ends the junction is not consistent with the germline gene, which may arise from a read error. This chain links TRBV6-5 with TRBJ2-5, with a tentative D call TRBD2 (6 bases). The CDR3 has 14 residues. CDR1 and CDR2 (germline): MNHEY, SVGAGI. The CDR3 bases are TGTGCCAGCAGTTCAATTAGCGGCCAAGGGACCCAGTACTTC. Protein: CASSSISGQGTQYF.

This chain links TRBV28 with TRBJ2-7; maybe TRBD2 (6 bases). This CDR3 spans 12 amino acids. CDR1 is MDHEN, CDR2 SYDVKM, per germline. The V and J ends lost 5 bases and 5 bases respectively, with 10 bases between them. Here the CDR3 reads CASSPIADEQYF. DNA for the CDR3: TGTGCCAGCAGTCCCATAGCGGACGAGCAGTACTTC.

The V and J genes are TRBV5-1 and TRBJ2-5, with a weak D call TRBD2 (6 bases). Judging by the DNA end, TRBJ2-1 fits better; the J call may be wrong. The CDR3 is 16 residues long. Germline V gene data show CDR1 as SGHRS and CDR2 as YFSETQ. The CDR3: CASSLLSSDVRNEQFF. CDR3 DNA: TGCGCCAGCAGTCTCCTCTCTAGCGACGTTCGCAATGAGCAGTTCTTC.

This clonotype was counted between two and nine times. The J gene is TRBJ2-7, the V gene TRBV5-4, with D tentatively TRBD1 (6 bases). With 4 bases removed from V and 0 bases from J, the gap between germline ends came to 11 bases. The germline gives CDR1 SGHNT, CDR2 YYREEE (reference sequence). The CDR3 is made up of 14 amino acids. The CDR3 region is CASSTRGFSYEQYF. Written as DNA, the CDR3 is TGTGCCAGCAGCACCAGGGGTTTCTCCTACGAGCAGTACTTC.

The chain carries TRBV15 and TRBJ1-1, with D tentatively TRBD1 (5 bases). Trimming shortened V by 0 bases and J by 2 bases, and 7 bases separated the two germline ends. CDR3 length: 14 residues. Germline lookup yields CDR1 LNHNV and CDR2 YYDKDF (reference sequence). This chain's CDR3 is CATSRDRANTEAFF. As DNA, the CDR3 is TGTGCCACCAGCAGAGACAGGGCCAACACTGAAGCTTTCTTT. The whole variable domain, filled in from reference TRBV15 and TRBJ1-1, reads DAMVIQNPRYQVTQFGKPVTLSCSQTLNHNVMYWYQQKSSQAPKLLFHYYDKDFNNEADTPDNFQSRRPNTSFCFLDIRSPGLGDTAMYLCATSRDRANTEAFFGQGTRLTVV.

This clonotype has at least ten counts. The chain couples TRBV29-1 to TRBJ2-1; TRBD2 aligns across 8 bases. CDR1 and CDR2 (germline): SQVTM, ANQGSEA. J was trimmed by 0 bases and V by 4 bases; bases with no gene match: 11. The CDR3 loop spans 17 amino acids. DNA of the CDR3: TGCAGCGTTGTTGGCGGGAGGCCTGTAATCTCCTACAATGAGCAGTTCTTC. It translates to CSVVGGRPVISYNEQFF.

This sequence joins TRBV7-2 and TRBJ2-1; 10 nucleotides agree with TRBD2. The CDR3 spans 13 residues. Germline assignment: CDR1 SGHTA and CDR2 FQGNSA. V lost 9 bases, J lost 7 bases, and 6 bases stayed unmatched. CDR3 residues: CASDPSGRNEQFF. CDR3 coding DNA: TGTGCCAGTGACCCTAGCGGGAGAAATGAGCAGTTCTTC.

The gene calls are TRBV20-1 and TRBJ2-2; 13 positions agree with TRBD2. Trimming cost V 1 base and J 5 bases; bases outside gene matches: 7. CDR3 length: 17 residues. Germline values: CDR1 DFQATT, CDR2 SNEGSKA (reference sequence). This CDR3 reads CSARGGGLAGVTGELFF. The DNA for the CDR3 is TGCAGTGCTAGAGGCGGAGGACTAGCGGGAGTTACCGGGGAGCTGTTTTTT.

This clonotype has more than one count but fewer than ten. The chain couples TRBV4-1 to TRBJ2-1; 7 bases are a match to TRBD1. CDR1 and CDR2 from the germline V gene are MGHRA and YSYEKL. V lost 3 bases and J lost 8; bases outside the gene matches: 7. The CDR3 extends over 14 amino acids. The CDR3: CASSQTGISDEQFF. In DNA, the CDR3 is TGCGCCAGCAGCCAGACAGGGATCAGCGATGAGCAGTTCTTC.

V gene TRBV18 combines with J gene TRBJ2-5; TRBD2 matches 16 bases. This CDR3 is built from 18 residues. Germline CDR1 KGHSH, CDR2 LQKENI. Germline trimming cut 6 bases from V and 1 base from J; bases unmatched to any gene: 8. In DNA, the CDR3 is TGTGCCAGCTCGAAGGGACTAGCGGGAGGGACCACCCAAGAGACCCAGTACTTC. Translation: CASSKGLAGGTTQETQYF.

This sequence joins TRBV4-3 and TRBJ2-5; possible D gene TRBD1, 6 bases. V shed 0 bases and J shed 5 bases, with 13 bases lying between them. This CDR3 is 15 amino acids long. The V gene's germline CDR1 is LGHNA and CDR2 YSLEER. The CDR3 bases are TGCGCCAGCAGCCAAGATAACAGGGTTGGGGAGACCCAGTACTTC. It encodes CASSQDNRVGETQYF.

Regarding this clonotype: Sequence at one end of the junction differs from germline and may be a read error. The V gene is TRBV7-7, the J gene TRBJ2-2; D remains unclear. There are 12 residues in the CDR3. Germline V gene data show CDR1 as SSHAT and CDR2 as FNYEAQ (reference sequence). The DNA for the CDR3 is TGTGCTAGCAGCACACCCGCTGGGGAGCTGTTTTTT. It translates to CASSTPAGELFF.

This clonotype has only a few counts. The chain links TRBV5-1 to TRBJ2-7; TRBD1 agrees at 7 bases. V was clipped by 4 bases and J by 2 bases; unmatched bases: 9. This CDR3 has 15 amino acids. The germline gives CDR1 SGHRS, CDR2 YFSETQ. The CDR3 region has the DNA TGCGCCAGCAGCCTCGTTCAGACAGGGCCCTACGAGCAGTACTTC. Translation gives CASSLVQTGPYEQYF.

V is TRBV29-1 and J is TRBJ2-1; 9 positions agree with TRBD2. The CDR3 has 17 residues. CDR1 is SQVTM and CDR2 is ANQGSEA in the germline V gene. The V and J ends lost 3 bases and 7 bases, in that order; junction bases with no gene match: 16. CDR3 in DNA: TGCAGCGTTGACGGGGCCCTGGGAAGCGGGAGGAGGAATGAGCAGTTCTTC. Protein product: CSVDGALGSGRRNEQFF.